This T cell receptor (beta chain) was found in a study of T-cell memory formation after mild COVID-19. Across the whole study: TCR clusters were mostly donor specific. Findings and limits, study-wide: Clones contracting across day 15 to 85 had a balanced CD4/CD8 profile; later expanding clones leaned CD4+. Specificity for SARS-CoV-2 was not confirmed among the second-wave clones peaking on day 37.

CDR3 length: 14 residues. From germline, CDR1 is SEHNR and CDR2 FQNEAQ (reference sequence). J gave up 0 bases and V 10 bases, and 6 bases lay outside the gene matches. TCRdb redid the calling of the 5' RACE reads with MiXCR, one entry per CDR3 protein. Here the sample spans roughly 89,000 distinct CDR3 sequences, more than 12% being singletons. In the case of this clonotype: What it binds is unknown.

This sequence joins TRBV7-9 and TRBJ2-1; 7 positions agree with TRBD2. This clonotype was obtained from a man younger than 35 who had mild COVID-19 (a few samples of this study predate the infection). Cell type and time point are not known. Source material: PBMCs or a T cell subset sorted from them (not recorded which). The CDR3 spells CATTGGGSYNEQFF. The CDR3 nucleotides read TGTGCCACCACGGGGGGAGGCTCCTACAATGAGCAGTTCTTC.